This T cell receptor (beta chain) was obtained from a study of CD8+CD57+ T cells in acquired aplastic anemia. Overall study results and limits: Patients and controls shared 25 to 30 CD8+ CDR3 sequences.

The template for TCR beta VDJ and CDR3 sequence profiling was genomic DNA. TCRdb reprocessed the reads with MiXCR, giving one entry per CDR3 protein. Of around 150,000 distinct CDR3 sequences in the sample, roughly 43% are singletons; the top ten hold less than 3%. This clonotype occurred many times. As yet, its antigen is unknown. Whoever was chosen for sequencing had shown CD8+CD57+ cell expansion by flow cytometry. Diagnosis of severe acquired aplastic anemia applied to all patients. There was no therapy given to any patient before the blood sampling took place. V shed 4 bases and J shed 5 bases, with 17 bases lying between them. The CDR3 spans 15 residues. Germline values: CDR1 KGHDR, CDR2 SFDVKD.

V is TRBV24-1 and J is TRBJ2-7; D not resolved. The sample was sorted CD4+, CD8+, or CD8+CD57+ T cells (not recorded which) from PBMCs. The TCR sequence derives from a human donor with aplastic anemia. The CDR3 protein is CATSEPRPESDEQYF. The CDR3 nucleotides read TGTGCCACCAGTGAACCGCGCCCAGAGTCCGACGAGCAGTACTTC.